The clone carrying this T cell receptor beta chain was seen more than once but under ten times. Seattle-derived patients entered the study during active infection and were followed longitudinally. Sequencing used immunoSEQ multiplex PCR; TCRdb keeps in-frame clones, though not all of them. The sample lists 84,000 or so clones; just under 80% were seen once. The sample is drawn from a study of blood T cell repertoires in COVID-19. CDR1 and CDR2 from the germline V gene are MGHRA and YSYEKL. The V and J ends lost 4 bases and 2 bases respectively, with 9 bases between them. This CDR3 has 13 amino acids. The source of this sequence is a man aged 55 to 70 with COVID-19, enrolled during active disease. Input material: peripheral blood. The chain couples TRBV4-1 to TRBJ2-7, with a tentative D call TRBD1 (6 bases). As DNA, the CDR3 is TGCGCCAGCAGCCGAGGACAGACCTACGAGCAGTACTTC. Translation gives CASSRGQTYEQYF.